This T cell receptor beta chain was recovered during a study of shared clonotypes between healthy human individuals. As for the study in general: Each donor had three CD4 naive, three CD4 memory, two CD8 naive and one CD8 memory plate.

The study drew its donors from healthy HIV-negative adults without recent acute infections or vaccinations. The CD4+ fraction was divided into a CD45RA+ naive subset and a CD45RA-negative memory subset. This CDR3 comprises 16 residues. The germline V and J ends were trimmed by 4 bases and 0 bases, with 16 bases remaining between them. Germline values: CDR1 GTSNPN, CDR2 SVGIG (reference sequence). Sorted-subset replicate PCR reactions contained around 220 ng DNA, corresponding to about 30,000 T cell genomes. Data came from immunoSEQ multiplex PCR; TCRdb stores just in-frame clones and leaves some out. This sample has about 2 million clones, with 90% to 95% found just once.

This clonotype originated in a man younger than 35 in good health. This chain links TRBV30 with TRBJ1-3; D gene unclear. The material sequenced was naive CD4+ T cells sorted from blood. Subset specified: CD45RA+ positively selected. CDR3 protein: CAWTGRAGPSGNTIYF. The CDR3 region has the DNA TGTGCCTGGACCGGGCGAGCAGGCCCCTCTGGAAACACCATATATTTT.